This TCR beta chain was documented in a study of T and B cells in COVID-19 patients. Study background: Blood was sampled from COVID-19 patients who were either actively infected or recovered. Median age was about 35 years in the recovered cohort and about 67 years in the active-infection cohort. Overall study findings and caveats: Patients with COVID-19 reportedly showed strongly skewed T cell receptor beta variable and joining gene usage. Active COVID-19 showed highly clonal TRB repertoires; recovery showed diversity and richness above healthy donors.

Note on this clonotype: Its antigen is not known.

Trimming removed 6 bases from V and 8 bases from J, with 13 bases in between. Germline lookup yields CDR1 LNHDA and CDR2 SQIVND (reference sequence). This CDR3 has 12 amino acids. Each TRB amplification used roughly 220-550 ng of genomic DNA from blood. TRB rearrangements were amplified by multiplex PCR with BIOMED2 TRB-A/B primers. TCRdb used MiXCR to reprocess the multiplex PCR reads, holding one entry per CDR3 protein. Here the sample spans more than 20,000 distinct CDR3 sequences, 30% to 35% being singletons. This chain uses TRBV19 with TRBJ1-1, with D perhaps TRBD1 (5 bases). This sequence was found in a human donor who had recovered from COVID-19. Sequencing was performed on blood. CDR3 region: CASSYPGAEAFF. CDR3 sequence (DNA): TGTGCCAGTAGCTACCCCGGGGCCGAAGCTTTCTTT.